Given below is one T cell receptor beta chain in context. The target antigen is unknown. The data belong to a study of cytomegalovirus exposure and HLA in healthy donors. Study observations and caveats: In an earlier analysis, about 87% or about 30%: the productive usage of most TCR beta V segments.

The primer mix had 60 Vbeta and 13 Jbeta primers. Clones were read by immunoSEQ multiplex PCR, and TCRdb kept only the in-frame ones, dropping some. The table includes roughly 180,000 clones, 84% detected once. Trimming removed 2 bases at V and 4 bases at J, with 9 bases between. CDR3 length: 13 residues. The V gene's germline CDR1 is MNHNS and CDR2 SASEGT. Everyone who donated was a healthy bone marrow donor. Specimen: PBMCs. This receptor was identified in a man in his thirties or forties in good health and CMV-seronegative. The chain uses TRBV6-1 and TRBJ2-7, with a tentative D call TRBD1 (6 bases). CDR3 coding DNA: TGTGCCAGCAGTGAACAGGGGCGGTACGAGCAGTACTTC. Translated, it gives CASSEQGRYEQYF.